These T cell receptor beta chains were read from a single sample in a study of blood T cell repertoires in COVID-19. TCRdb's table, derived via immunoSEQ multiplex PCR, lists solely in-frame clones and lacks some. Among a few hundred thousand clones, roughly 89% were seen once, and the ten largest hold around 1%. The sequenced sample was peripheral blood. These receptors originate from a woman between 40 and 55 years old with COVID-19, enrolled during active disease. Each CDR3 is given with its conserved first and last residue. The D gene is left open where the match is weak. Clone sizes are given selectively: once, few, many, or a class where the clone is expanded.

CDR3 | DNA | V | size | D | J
CASSPAGGNEKLFF | TGTGCCAGCTCACCGGCAGGGGGTAATGAAAAACTGTTTTTT | TRBV18 | NA | TRBD1 | TRBJ1-4
CASSPRRGYETQYF | TGTGCCAGCAGCCCCCGACGGGGGTACGAGACCCAGTACTTC | TRBV7-2 | NA | NA | TRBJ2-5
CASSPGTSGGQGETQYF | TGTGCCAGTAGTCCCGGGACTAGCGGGGGCCAGGGTGAGACCCAGTACTTC | TRBV19 | NA | TRBD2 | TRBJ2-5
CASSRGRQSSGNTIYF | TGTGCCAGTAGTAGAGGCAGACAGAGCTCTGGAAACACCATATATTTT | TRBV19 | NA | NA | TRBJ1-3
CASSVAGTENYEQYF | TGTGCCAGCAGCGTAGCCGGGACAGAGAACTACGAGCAGTACTTC | TRBV9 | NA | TRBD1 | TRBJ2-7
CASSLVPATSLQETQYF | TGTGCCAGCAGCCTGGTCCCAGCGACTAGCCTTCAAGAGACCCAGTACTTC | TRBV2 | NA | TRBD2 | TRBJ2-5
CASRPSGGVTQETQYF | TGTGCCAGCAGACCTAGCGGGGGGGTTACGCAAGAGACCCAGTACTTC | TRBV3-1/TRBV3-2 | NA | TRBD2 | TRBJ2-5
CASSLIPNTEAFF | TGTGCCAGCAGCTTAATCCCAAACACTGAAGCTTTCTTT | TRBV5-6 | NA | NA | TRBJ1-1
CASAQGSSYNEQFF | TGTGCCAGCGCCCAGGGGAGCTCCTACAATGAGCAGTTCTTC | TRBV10-3 | NA | NA | TRBJ2-1
CASSRTGNVGETQYF | TGTGCCAGCAGCCGTACAGGGAATGTTGGAGAGACCCAGTACTTC | TRBV7-3 | NA | NA | TRBJ2-5
CSVEEGAGEPQHF | TGCAGCGTTGAAGAGGGGGCTGGGGAGCCCCAGCATTTT | TRBV29-1 | few | NA | TRBJ1-5
CASSHMGRNTEAFF | TGTGCCAGCAGCCACATGGGGAGGAACACTGAAGCTTTCTTT | TRBV7-9 | NA | NA | TRBJ1-1
CASSHDLLGETQYF | TGTGCCAGCAGCCATGACCTACTCGGGGAGACCCAGTACTTC | TRBV3-1/TRBV3-2 | NA | NA | TRBJ2-5
CASRHSGVYGYTF | TGTGCCAGCAGGCATTCAGGCGTCTATGGCTACACCTTC | TRBV6-5 | NA | NA | TRBJ1-2
CASSQTGTGNYNEQFF | TGTGCCAGCTCACAAACCGGGACAGGGAACTACAATGAGCAGTTCTTC | TRBV18 | NA | TRBD1 | TRBJ2-1
CASSRTVEALNTEAFF | TGTGCCAGCAGCCGCACCGTGGAGGCTCTGAACACTGAAGCTTTCTTT | TRBV14 | NA | NA | TRBJ1-1
CASSETFSTGELFF | TGTGCCAGCAGTGAAACGTTCAGCACCGGGGAGCTGTTTTTT | TRBV25-1 | NA | NA | TRBJ2-2
CAWGRWTGQGNTIYF | TGTGCCTGGGGCCGATGGACAGGGCAGGGAAACACCATATATTTT | TRBV30 | NA | TRBD1 | TRBJ1-3
CASSTQASSTDTQYF | TGTGCCAGCAGTACGCAGGCATCTAGCACAGATACGCAGTATTTT | TRBV6-4 | few | NA | TRBJ2-3
CASSSTLARREGEQYF | TGTGCCAGCAGTTCAACACTAGCAAGAAGGGAAGGCGAGCAGTACTTC | TRBV6-5 | NA | NA | TRBJ2-7
CASGGWQGSVYEQYF | TGTGCCAGCGGGGGATGGCAGGGGTCGGTCTACGAGCAGTACTTC | TRBV2 | NA | NA | TRBJ2-7
CAWSVWRGYIVDEQFF | TGTGCCTGGAGTGTATGGAGGGGATACATCGTAGATGAGCAGTTCTTC | TRBV30 | once | NA | TRBJ2-1
CASRPGTGKYGYTF | TGTGCCAGCAGACCCGGGACAGGGAAGTATGGCTACACCTTC | TRBV25-1 | NA | TRBD1 | TRBJ1-2
CASSPDRGRTDTQYF | TGTGCCAGCAGCCCGGACAGGGGGCGGACAGATACGCAGTATTTT | TRBV7-3 | NA | TRBD1 | TRBJ2-3
CASSLSRDRLYYGYTF | TGTGCCAGCAGCCTTTCCCGGGACAGGCTATACTATGGCTACACCTTC | TRBV7-9 | NA | TRBD1 | TRBJ1-2
CASSLGWGVSPLHF | TGTGCCAGCAGCCTTGGGTGGGGGGTTTCACCCCTCCACTTT | TRBV5-6 | NA | NA | TRBJ1-6
CASGLGTGQGKGGDYRELFF | TGTGCTAGTGGTTTGGGCACCGGACAGGGGAAGGGCGGGGACTACCGGGAGCTGTTTTTT | TRBV12-5 | once | TRBD1 | TRBJ2-2
CASSYFGQGQGAGRRDTEAFF | TGTGCCAGCAGTTACTTCGGCCAGGGACAGGGGGCAGGCAGGAGGGACACTGAAGCTTTCTTT | TRBV6-2/TRBV6-3 | once | TRBD1 | TRBJ1-1
CASSSSRGASTEAFF | TGCGCCAGCAGCTCGTCCAGGGGGGCGAGCACTGAAGCTTTCTTT | TRBV5-1 | NA | TRBD1 | TRBJ1-1
CASSVESSGSASYNEQFF | TGTGCCAGCAGCGTAGAATCCAGCGGGAGTGCCTCCTACAATGAGCAGTTCTTC | TRBV9 | NA | TRBD2 | TRBJ2-1
CASSHRDRVQETQYF | TGTGCCAGCTCCCACCGGGACAGGGTACAAGAGACCCAGTACTTC | TRBV18 | NA | TRBD1 | TRBJ2-5
CASTQNSGTLYNEQFF | TGTGCCAGCACTCAAAATAGCGGGACATTATACAATGAGCAGTTCTTC | TRBV7-6 | NA | TRBD2 | TRBJ2-1
CASSQGTGRTEAFF | TGTGCCAGCAGCCAAGGGACAGGGAGAACTGAAGCTTTCTTT | TRBV4-2 | NA | TRBD1 | TRBJ1-1
CASRPGQGSYEQYF | TGTGCCAGCAGGCCAGGACAGGGCTCCTACGAGCAGTACTTC | TRBV6-5 | NA | TRBD1 | TRBJ2-7
CASSKARDPGYTGELFF | TGTGCCAGCAGCAAAGCGAGGGATCCAGGCTACACCGGGGAGCTGTTTTTT | TRBV21-1 | NA | NA | TRBJ2-2
CASSILANYGYTF | TGTGCCAGCAGTATTTTAGCTAACTATGGCTACACCTTC | TRBV28 | NA | NA | TRBJ1-2
CASSLTGGNQPQHF | TGTGCCAGCAGCCTGACAGGGGGCAATCAGCCCCAGCATTTT | TRBV7-9 | once | TRBD1 | TRBJ1-5
CASSQGLAVNTGELFF | TGCGCCAGCAGCCAGGGACTAGCGGTGAACACCGGGGAGCTGTTTTTT | TRBV4-3 | NA | TRBD2 | TRBJ2-2
CASSQQGGYTF | TGTGCCAGCAGCCAGCAGGGAGGCTACACCTTC | TRBV3-1/TRBV3-2 | NA | NA | TRBJ1-2
CASSGLAGASVEQYF | TGTGCCAGCAGCGGCCTAGCGGGAGCCTCGGTCGAGCAGTACTTC | TRBV2 | NA | TRBD2 | TRBJ2-7
CASSKEGGNDTGELFF | TGTGCCAGCAGCAAAGAGGGAGGGAACGACACCGGGGAGCTGTTTTTT | TRBV21-1 | NA | NA | TRBJ2-2
CASSLVAGNRASNQPQHF | TGTGCCAGCAGCCTGGTTGCAGGGAACAGGGCGAGCAATCAGCCCCAGCATTTT | TRBV7-9 | NA | NA | TRBJ1-5
CASSIQGAVTLYTEAFF | TGTGCCAGCAGTATACAGGGGGCGGTCACCCTTTACACTGAAGCTTTCTTT | TRBV28 | NA | TRBD1 | TRBJ1-1
CASSYRTSGRVKDTQYF | TGTGCCAGCAGTTACAGGACTAGCGGGAGGGTTAAAGATACGCAGTATTTT | TRBV6-2/TRBV6-3 | once | TRBD2 | TRBJ2-3
CASSQNPQGTGANVLTF | TGCGCCAGCAGCCAAAACCCACAGGGTACTGGGGCCAACGTCCTGACTTTC | TRBV4-1 | NA | NA | TRBJ2-6
CASTDRGYGYTF | TGTGCCAGTACTGACAGAGGATATGGCTACACCTTC | TRBV19 | NA | NA | TRBJ1-2
CASSPDPPTGNTIYF | TGTGCCAGCTCACCCGACCCTCCGACAGGAAACACCATATATTTT | TRBV18 | NA | NA | TRBJ1-3
CASSSAGGYGYTF | TGTGCCAGTAGTTCGGCAGGAGGATATGGCTACACCTTC | TRBV19 | NA | NA | TRBJ1-2
CASKGASSEQYF | TGTGCCAGTAAGGGGGCCTCTTCGGAGCAGTACTTC | TRBV19 | NA | TRBD1 | TRBJ2-7
CASSVEQTVRWGYGYTF | TGTGCCAGCAGCGTAGAACAGACAGTACGATGGGGCTATGGCTACACCTTC | TRBV9 | NA | NA | TRBJ1-2
CASSFRQDSPGANVLTF | TGTGCCAGCAGTTTCCGACAGGACTCTCCTGGGGCCAACGTCCTGACTTTC | TRBV27 | NA | NA | TRBJ2-6
CASSSTGGAGELFF | TGTGCCAGCAGTTCAACCGGAGGGGCCGGGGAGCTGTTTTTT | TRBV11-2 | once | NA | TRBJ2-2
CASSGETENSPLHF | TGTGCCAGCAGTGGCGAGACAGAAAATTCACCCCTCCACTTT | TRBV2 | NA | NA | TRBJ1-6
CASSPTGGYEQYF | TGTGCCAGCAGTCCCACAGGGGGCTACGAGCAGTACTTC | TRBV6-5 | NA | TRBD1 | TRBJ2-7
CAISESGPPWGNQPQHF | TGTGCCATCAGTGAGTCGGGGCCGCCTTGGGGCAATCAGCCCCAGCATTTT | TRBV10-3 | NA | NA | TRBJ1-5
CSVGTQGQGRYGYTF | TGCAGCGTTGGCACCCAGGGACAGGGGAGGTATGGCTACACCTTC | TRBV29-1 | NA | TRBD1 | TRBJ1-2
CASQDRSNQPQHF | TGTGCCAGCCAAGACAGGAGCAATCAGCCCCAGCATTTT | TRBV6-5 | once | NA | TRBJ1-5
CASSGVGTAQQTQYF | TGTGCCAGCAGTGGGGTGGGGACTGCACAACAGACCCAGTACTTC | TRBV2 | NA | NA | TRBJ2-5
CASSLGQGYGYTF | TGTGCCAGCAGCCTGGGACAGGGCTATGGCTACACCTTC | TRBV3-1/TRBV3-2 | NA | TRBD1 | TRBJ1-2